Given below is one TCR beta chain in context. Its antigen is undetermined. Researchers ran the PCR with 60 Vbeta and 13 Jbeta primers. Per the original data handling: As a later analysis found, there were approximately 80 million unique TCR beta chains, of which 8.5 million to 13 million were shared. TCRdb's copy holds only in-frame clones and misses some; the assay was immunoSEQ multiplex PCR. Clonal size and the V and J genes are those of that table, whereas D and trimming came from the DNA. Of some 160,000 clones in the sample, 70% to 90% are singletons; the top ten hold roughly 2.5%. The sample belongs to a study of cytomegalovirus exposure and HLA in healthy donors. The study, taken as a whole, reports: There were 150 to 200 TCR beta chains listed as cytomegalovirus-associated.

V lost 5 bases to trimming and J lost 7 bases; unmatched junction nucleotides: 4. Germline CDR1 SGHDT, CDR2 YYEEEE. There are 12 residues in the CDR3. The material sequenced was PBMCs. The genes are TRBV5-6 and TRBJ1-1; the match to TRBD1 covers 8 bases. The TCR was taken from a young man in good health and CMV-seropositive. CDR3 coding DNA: TGTGCCAGCAGTTCAGGGGGCCATGAAGCTTTCTTT. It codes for CASSSGGHEAFF.